The 21 T cell receptor beta chains below come from one sample, sequenced in a study of cytomegalovirus exposure and HLA in healthy donors. PCR involved 60 Vbeta and 13 Jbeta primers. Clones were read by immunoSEQ multiplex PCR, and TCRdb kept only the in-frame ones, dropping some. The table shows 200,000 to 250,000 clones, with roughly 68% occurring only once. Source material: PBMCs. These receptors came from a man aged 35 to 55 in good health and CMV-seropositive.

The gene calls are TRBV18 and TRBJ2-7; 9 nucleotides match TRBD1. This CDR3 has 14 amino acids. Germline V gene sequence: CDR1 KGHSH, CDR2 LQKENI. The V segment lost 6 bases and the J segment 4 bases; nucleotides outside the gene matches: 7. The CDR3, as DNA: TGTGCCAGCTCGTCCGGGACAGGGATGTACGAGCAGTACTTC. Its protein is CASSSGTGMYEQYF.

This clone was picked up a small number of times. The genes are TRBV6-5 and TRBJ1-5; TRBD1 agrees at 8 bases. CDR3 length: 14 amino acids. J was trimmed by 7 bases and V by 7 bases; bases with no gene match: 9. Per germline, CDR1 MNHEY and CDR2 SVGAGI. The CDR3 is CASKGTGGGQPQHF. The CDR3 bases are TGTGCCAGCAAGGGGACAGGAGGCGGCCAGCCCCAGCATTTT.

This sequence joins TRBV6-5 and TRBJ2-2; TRBD2 might be the D (5 bases). Trimming pared 6 bases from V and 1 base from J, leaving 9 bases between. The CDR3 has 14 amino acids. Germline CDR1 reads MNHEY; CDR2 reads SVGAGI. The CDR3 DNA follows: TGTGCCAGCAGGCCTCGGGGGAACACCGGGGAGCTGTTTTTT. Amino acids: CASRPRGNTGELFF.

This clone was detected a few times. The chain combines TRBV9 with TRBJ1-2; TRBD1 is a possible D gene (5 bases). V lost 3 bases and J lost 0, with 12 bases in between. This CDR3 is 15 amino acids long. The germline V gene encodes CDR1 SGDLS and CDR2 YYNGEE. The CDR3 protein is CASSARDSSNYGYTF. For the CDR3, the DNA is TGTGCCAGCAGCGCTCGCGACAGTTCTAACTATGGCTACACCTTC.

This clone has a single count. The V call is TRBV9, the J call TRBJ2-1, with 12 bases matching TRBD2. The CDR3 extends over 16 amino acids. Germline-derived CDR1 and CDR2 are SGDLS and YYNGEE. V lost 4 bases, J lost 2 bases, and 4 bases stayed unmatched. The CDR3 loop is CASSPRLAGAYNEQFF. DNA for the CDR3: TGTGCCAGCAGCCCCAGACTAGCGGGGGCCTACAATGAGCAGTTCTTC. Complete variable domain (other parts from reference TRBV9 and TRBJ2-1): DSGVTQTPKHLITATGQRVTLRCSPRSGDLSVYWYQQSLDQGLQFLIQYYNGEERAKGNILERFSAQQFPDLHSELNLSSLELGDSALYFCASSPRLAGAYNEQFFGPGTRLTVL.

There are a few counts of this clone. This chain connects TRBV25-1 to TRBJ1-6; unclear D gene. This CDR3 is built from 17 residues. Germline lookup yields CDR1 MGHDK and CDR2 SYGVNS. V gave up 4 bases and J gave up 0 bases, with 13 bases separating them. The CDR3: CASSGGRGDSYNSPLHF. The DNA of the CDR3 is TGTGCCAGCAGTGGTGGCCGAGGCGACTCCTATAATTCACCCCTCCACTTT.

This clone occurred a few times. This chain uses TRBV15 with TRBJ1-5, with a tentative D call TRBD1 (5 bases). CDR1 and CDR2 (germline): LNHNV, YYDKDF (reference sequence). There are 15 residues in the CDR3. The V end was cut by 0 bases, the J end by 4 bases, with 10 bases between. The CDR3 region has the DNA TGTGCCACCAGCAGAGATTTGGGGGGAAATCAGCCCCAGCATTTT. Translated: CATSRDLGGNQPQHF.

V usage is TRBV19 and J usage is TRBJ1-1; tentatively, D is TRBD1 (6 bases). The germline V and J ends were trimmed by 5 bases and 8 bases, with 12 bases remaining between them. From germline, CDR1 is LNHDA and CDR2 SQIVND (reference sequence). This CDR3 contains 12 residues. In DNA form, the CDR3 reads TGTGCCAGTAGTTTCAGCCAGGGGGAAGCTTTCTTT. This gives the protein CASSFSQGEAFF.

The J gene is TRBJ1-6, the V gene TRBV7-9; 11 nucleotides match TRBD1. J lost 9 bases, V lost 5 bases, and 9 bases had no gene match. Looked up from germline, CDR1 is SEHNR and CDR2 is FQNEAQ (reference sequence). The CDR3 consists of 16 residues. In DNA form, the CDR3 reads TGTGCCAGCAGCCGGAGGACAGGGGGCTTATCTTCACCCCTCCACTTT. This sequence encodes CASSRRTGGLSSPLHF.

The chain uses TRBV18 and TRBJ1-3; 9 nucleotides align to TRBD1. This CDR3 region has 15 residues. Trimming took 3 bases from V and 4 from J; bases not matched to a gene: 4. Germline CDR1 KGHSH, CDR2 LQKENI. The CDR3 DNA reads as TGTGCCAGCTCACCTGGGACAGGGCCCGGAAACACCATATATTTT. Protein product: CASSPGTGPGNTIYF.

The genes are TRBV11-3 and TRBJ2-2; 9 nucleotides line up with TRBD1. The V and J ends lost 5 bases and 7 bases, in that order; junction bases with no gene match: 11. Germline CDR1 SGHNT, CDR2 YENEEA. This CDR3 has 16 amino acids. CDR3 bases: TGTGCCAGCAGCATGATACAGGGGGCGCCGATCGGGGAGCTGTTTTTT. Encoded protein: CASSMIQGAPIGELFF.

This clone has a handful of counts. The chain has TRBV28 and TRBJ1-4; a weak D match, TRBD1 (5 bases). Deletions cut 4 bases from V and 7 bases from J, with 13 bases between. Germline V gene sequence: CDR1 MDHEN, CDR2 SYDVKM. This CDR3 region has 14 residues. The CDR3 region is CASSSAQGIEKLFF. CDR3 coding DNA: TGTGCCAGCAGTTCAGCCCAGGGTATTGAAAAACTGTTTTTT.

V is TRBV5-1 and J is TRBJ2-3; weak D call: TRBD1 (5 bases). V dropped 0 bases and J dropped 6 bases, with 8 bases sitting between them. CDR3 length: 13 amino acids. Looked up from germline, CDR1 is SGHRS and CDR2 is YFSETQ. For the CDR3, the DNA is TGCGCCAGCAGCTTGGGGGGCGCGGATACGCAGTATTTT. Amino acid sequence: CASSLGGADTQYF.

The V and J genes are TRBV11-2 and TRBJ2-7; 11 bases match TRBD1. The CDR3 runs to 14 residues. The germline V gene has CDR1 SGHAT and CDR2 FQNNGV. V shed 5 bases and J 4 bases; nucleotides not matched to a gene: 4. The CDR3 sequence: CASSRWDRGYEQYF. In DNA, the CDR3 is TGTGCCAGCAGCCGCTGGGACAGGGGGTACGAGCAGTACTTC.

This chain connects TRBV5-1 to TRBJ1-1, with 8 bases aligning to TRBD1. The germline gives CDR1 SGHRS, CDR2 YFSETQ. The CDR3 sequence is 14 residues long. The V segment lost 3 bases and the J segment 0 bases; nucleotides outside the gene matches: 1. The CDR3 reads CASSWTGLNTEAFF. In DNA form, the CDR3 reads TGCGCCAGCAGCTGGACAGGGCTGAACACTGAAGCTTTCTTT.

This rearrangement joins TRBV5-1 to TRBJ2-3; 7 nucleotides agree with TRBD1. J gave up 2 bases and V 4 bases, and 10 bases lay outside the gene matches. This CDR3 has 16 amino acids. Germline CDR1 SGHRS, CDR2 YFSETQ. The CDR3 here is CASSPEGQRITDTQYF. In DNA, the CDR3 is TGCGCCAGCAGCCCCGAGGGACAGCGAATCACAGATACGCAGTATTTT.

The V call is TRBV6-5, the J call TRBJ1-5; D unclear. This CDR3 has 11 residues. Germline V lookup: CDR1 MNHEY, CDR2 SVGAGI. Trimming removed 5 bases at V and 6 bases at J, with 5 bases between. Written as DNA, the CDR3 is TGTGCCAGCAGTGAGGCTCAGCCCCAGCATTTT. Translated, it gives CASSEAQPQHF.

This clone was seen only a few times. The germline gene is not matched at one end of the junction; a read error may be the cause. The chain links TRBV7-9 to TRBJ2-6, with D possibly being TRBD1 (6 bases). CDR1 and CDR2 from the germline V gene are SEHNR and FQNEAQ (reference sequence). This CDR3 spans 18 amino acids. The CDR3 nucleotides are TGTTCCAGCAGCCTGGGCCGGACAGATCTGTCTGGGGCCAACGTCCTGACTTTC. Translated: CSSSLGRTDLSGANVLTF.

This chain uses TRBV6-4 with TRBJ1-6; D is perhaps TRBD1 (5 bases). CDR3 length: 13 residues. V was clipped by 5 bases and J by 10 bases, with 12 bases between them. CDR1 is MRHNA, CDR2 SNTAGT, per germline. This CDR3 reads CASSPRVGSPLHF. CDR3 in DNA: TGTGCCAGCAGTCCCAGGGTGGGATCACCCCTCCACTTT.

The CDR3 loop reads CASSQPGTGVNEKLFF. DNA of the CDR3: TGCGCCAGCAGCCAACCCGGGACAGGGGTGAATGAAAAACTGTTTTTT. The chain links TRBV4-1 to TRBJ1-4; 10 bases are a match to TRBD1. Looked up from germline, CDR1 is MGHRA and CDR2 is YSYEKL. The CDR3 extends over 16 amino acids. V dropped 2 bases and J dropped 5; count of bases not matched to a gene: 5.

V and J are TRBV6-5 and TRBJ2-7; no clear D. The CDR3 has 11 residues. The V and J ends lost 6 bases and 6 bases respectively, with 9 bases between them. Germline CDR1 MNHEY, CDR2 SVGAGI. CDR3 amino acids: CASRNSREQYF. The CDR3 region has the DNA TGTGCCAGCAGAAATTCGCGCGAGCAGTACTTC.